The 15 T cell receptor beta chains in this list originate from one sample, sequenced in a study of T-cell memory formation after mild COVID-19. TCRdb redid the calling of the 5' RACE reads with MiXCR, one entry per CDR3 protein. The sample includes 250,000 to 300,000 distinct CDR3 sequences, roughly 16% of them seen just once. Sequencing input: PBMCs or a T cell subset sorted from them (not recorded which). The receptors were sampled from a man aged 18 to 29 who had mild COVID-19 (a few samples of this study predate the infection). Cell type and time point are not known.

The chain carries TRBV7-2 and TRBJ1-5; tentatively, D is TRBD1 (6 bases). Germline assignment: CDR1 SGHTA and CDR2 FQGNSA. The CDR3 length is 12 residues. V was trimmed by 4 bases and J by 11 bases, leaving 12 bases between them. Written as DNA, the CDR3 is TGTGCCAGCAGCTCCTATACAGGGTCCCAGCATTTT. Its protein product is CASSSYTGSQHF.

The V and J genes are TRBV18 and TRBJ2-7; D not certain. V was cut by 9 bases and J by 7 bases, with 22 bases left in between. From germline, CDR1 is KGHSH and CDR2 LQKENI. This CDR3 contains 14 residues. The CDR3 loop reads CASRRGPNQGEQYF. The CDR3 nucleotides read TGTGCCAGTCGAAGAGGCCCAAACCAAGGGGAGCAGTACTTC. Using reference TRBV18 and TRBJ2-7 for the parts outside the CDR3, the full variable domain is NAGVMQNPRHLVRRRGQEARLRCSPMKGHSHVYWYRQLPEEGLKFMVYLQKENIIDESGMPKERFSAEFPKEGPSILRIQQVVRGDSAAYFCASRRGPNQGEQYFGPGTRLTVT.

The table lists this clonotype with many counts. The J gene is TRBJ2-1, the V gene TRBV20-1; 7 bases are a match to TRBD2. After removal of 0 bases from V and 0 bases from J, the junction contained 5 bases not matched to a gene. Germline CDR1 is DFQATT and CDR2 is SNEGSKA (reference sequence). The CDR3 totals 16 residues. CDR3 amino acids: CSAREASGSSYNEQFF. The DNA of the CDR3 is TGCAGTGCTAGAGAGGCTAGCGGCAGCTCCTACAATGAGCAGTTCTTC.

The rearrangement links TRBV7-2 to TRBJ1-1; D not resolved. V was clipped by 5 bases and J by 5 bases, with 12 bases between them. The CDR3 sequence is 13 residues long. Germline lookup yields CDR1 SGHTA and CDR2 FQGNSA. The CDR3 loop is CASSPYLATEAFF. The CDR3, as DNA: TGTGCCAGCAGCCCGTACTTGGCGACTGAAGCTTTCTTT.

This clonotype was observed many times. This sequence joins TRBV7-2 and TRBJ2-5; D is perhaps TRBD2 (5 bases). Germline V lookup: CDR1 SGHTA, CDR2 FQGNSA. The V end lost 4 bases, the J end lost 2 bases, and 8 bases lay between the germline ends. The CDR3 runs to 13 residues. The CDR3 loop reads CASSWRLQETQYF. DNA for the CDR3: TGTGCCAGCAGCTGGAGGTTACAAGAGACCCAGTACTTC. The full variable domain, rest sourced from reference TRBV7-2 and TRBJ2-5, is GAGVSQSPSNKVTEKGKDVELRCDPISGHTALYWYRQSLGQGLEFLIYFQGNSAPDKSGLPSDRFSAERTGGSVSTLTIQRTQQEDSAVYLCASSWRLQETQYFGPGTRLLVL.

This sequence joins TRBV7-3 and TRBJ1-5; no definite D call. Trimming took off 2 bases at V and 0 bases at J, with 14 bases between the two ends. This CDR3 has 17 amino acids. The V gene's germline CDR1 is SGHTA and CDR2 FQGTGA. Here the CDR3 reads CASSLLPRADSNQPQHF. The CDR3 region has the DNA TGTGCCAGCAGCTTACTTCCGAGGGCAGATAGCAATCAGCCCCAGCATTTT.

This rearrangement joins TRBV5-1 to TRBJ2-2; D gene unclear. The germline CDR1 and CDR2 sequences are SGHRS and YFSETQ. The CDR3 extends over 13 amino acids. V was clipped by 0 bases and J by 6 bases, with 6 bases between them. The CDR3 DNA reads TGCGCCAGCAGCTTGGTCGGGTCCGGGGAGCTGTTTTTT. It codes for CASSLVGSGELFF.

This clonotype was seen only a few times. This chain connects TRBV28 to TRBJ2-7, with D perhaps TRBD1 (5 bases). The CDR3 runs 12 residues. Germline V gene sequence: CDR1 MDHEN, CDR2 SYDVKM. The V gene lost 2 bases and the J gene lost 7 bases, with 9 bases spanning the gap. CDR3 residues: CASSLDSTEQYV. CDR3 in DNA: TGTGCCAGCAGTTTAGACAGCACGGAGCAGTACGTC.

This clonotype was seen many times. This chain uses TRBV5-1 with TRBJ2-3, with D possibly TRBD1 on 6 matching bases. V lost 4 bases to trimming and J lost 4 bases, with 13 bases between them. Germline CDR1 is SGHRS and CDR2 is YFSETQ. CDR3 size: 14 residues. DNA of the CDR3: TGCGCCAGCAGCCCCTGGACAGTGTCAGATACGCAGTATTTT. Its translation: CASSPWTVSDTQYF.

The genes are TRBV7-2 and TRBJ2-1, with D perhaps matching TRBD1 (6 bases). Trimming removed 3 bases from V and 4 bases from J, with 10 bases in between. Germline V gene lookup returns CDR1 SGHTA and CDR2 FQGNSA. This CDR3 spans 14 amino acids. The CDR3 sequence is CASSFSQGYNEQFF. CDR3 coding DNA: TGTGCCAGCAGCTTTAGCCAGGGGTACAATGAGCAGTTCTTC. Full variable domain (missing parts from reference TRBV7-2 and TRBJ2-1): GAGVSQSPSNKVTEKGKDVELRCDPISGHTALYWYRQSLGQGLEFLIYFQGNSAPDKSGLPSDRFSAERTGGSVSTLTIQRTQQEDSAVYLCASSFSQGYNEQFFGPGTRLTVL.

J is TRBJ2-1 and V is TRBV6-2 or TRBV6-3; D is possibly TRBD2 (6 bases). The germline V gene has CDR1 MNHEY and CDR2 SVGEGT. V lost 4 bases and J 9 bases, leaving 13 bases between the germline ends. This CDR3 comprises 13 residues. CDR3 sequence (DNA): TGTGCCAGCAGTTCGAACGTGGGGGGTGAGCAGTTCTTC. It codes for CASSSNVGGEQFF.

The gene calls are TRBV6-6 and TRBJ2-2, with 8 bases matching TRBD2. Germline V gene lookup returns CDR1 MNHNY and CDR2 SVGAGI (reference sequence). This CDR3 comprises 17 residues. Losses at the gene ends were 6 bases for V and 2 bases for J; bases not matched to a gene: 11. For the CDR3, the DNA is TGTGCCAGCAGCCGCCGCAGGGGACTAGTAAACACCGGGGAGCTGTTTTTT. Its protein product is CASSRRRGLVNTGELFF.

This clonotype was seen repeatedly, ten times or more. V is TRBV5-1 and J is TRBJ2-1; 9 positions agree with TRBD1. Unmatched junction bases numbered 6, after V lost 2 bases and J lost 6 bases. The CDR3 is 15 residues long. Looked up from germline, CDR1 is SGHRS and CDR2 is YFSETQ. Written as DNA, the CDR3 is TGCGCCAGCAGCTTAGGGACAGGGCCTAGCAATGAGCAGTTCTTC. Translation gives CASSLGTGPSNEQFF.

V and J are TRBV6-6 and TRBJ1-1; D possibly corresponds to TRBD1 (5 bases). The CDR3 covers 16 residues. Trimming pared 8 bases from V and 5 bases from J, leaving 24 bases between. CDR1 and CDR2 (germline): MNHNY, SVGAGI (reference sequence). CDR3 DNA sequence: TGTGCCAGCCGCCCATTAAGGGGTTCTTCGAAGACTGAAGCTTTCTTT. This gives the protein CASRPLRGSSKTEAFF.

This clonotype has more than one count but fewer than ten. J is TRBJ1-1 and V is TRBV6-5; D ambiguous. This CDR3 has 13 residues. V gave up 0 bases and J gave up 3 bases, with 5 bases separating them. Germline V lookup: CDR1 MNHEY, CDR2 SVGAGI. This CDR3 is CASSYSRDTEAFF. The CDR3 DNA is TGTGCCAGCAGTTACTCACGGGACACTGAAGCTTTCTTT.